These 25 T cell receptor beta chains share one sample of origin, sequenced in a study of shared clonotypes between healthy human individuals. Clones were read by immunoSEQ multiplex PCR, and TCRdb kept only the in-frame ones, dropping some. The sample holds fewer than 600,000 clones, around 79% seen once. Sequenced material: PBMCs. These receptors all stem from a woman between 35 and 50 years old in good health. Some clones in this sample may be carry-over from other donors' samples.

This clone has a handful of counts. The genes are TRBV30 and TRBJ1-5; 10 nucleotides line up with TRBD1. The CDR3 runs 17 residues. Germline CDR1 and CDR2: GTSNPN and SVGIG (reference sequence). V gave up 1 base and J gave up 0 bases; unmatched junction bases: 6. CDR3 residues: CAWSGSRTGGSNQPQHF. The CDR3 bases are TGTGCCTGGAGTGGGAGCCGGACAGGGGGTAGCAATCAGCCCCAGCATTTT.

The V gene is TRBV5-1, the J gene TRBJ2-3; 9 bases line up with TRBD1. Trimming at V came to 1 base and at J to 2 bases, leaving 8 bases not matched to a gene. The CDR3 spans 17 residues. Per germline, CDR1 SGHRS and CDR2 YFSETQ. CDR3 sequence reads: CASSLRDRGYYTDTQYF. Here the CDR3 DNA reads TGCGCCAGCAGCTTGAGAGACAGGGGGTATTACACAGATACGCAGTATTTT.

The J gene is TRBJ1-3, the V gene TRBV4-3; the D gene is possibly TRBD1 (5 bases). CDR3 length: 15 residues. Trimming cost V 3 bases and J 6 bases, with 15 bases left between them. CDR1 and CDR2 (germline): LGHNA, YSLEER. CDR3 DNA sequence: TGCGCCAGCAGCCAGGGACGCGGATATGAAAACACCATATATTTT. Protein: CASSQGRGYENTIYF.

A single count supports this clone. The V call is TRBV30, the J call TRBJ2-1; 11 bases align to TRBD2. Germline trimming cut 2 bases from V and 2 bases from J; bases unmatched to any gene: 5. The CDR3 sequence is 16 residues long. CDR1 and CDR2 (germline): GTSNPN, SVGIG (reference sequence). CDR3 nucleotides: TGTGCCTGGAGTTCCATTAGCGGGAGGGCCTACAATGAGCAGTTCTTC. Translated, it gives CAWSSISGRAYNEQFF.

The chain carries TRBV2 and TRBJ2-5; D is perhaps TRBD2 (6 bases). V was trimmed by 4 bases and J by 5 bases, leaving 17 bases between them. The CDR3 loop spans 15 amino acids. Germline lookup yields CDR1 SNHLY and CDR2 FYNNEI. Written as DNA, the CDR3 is TGTGCCAGCAGTGTAGGGACTCAAGTCTCCGAGACCCAGTACTTC. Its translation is CASSVGTQVSETQYF.

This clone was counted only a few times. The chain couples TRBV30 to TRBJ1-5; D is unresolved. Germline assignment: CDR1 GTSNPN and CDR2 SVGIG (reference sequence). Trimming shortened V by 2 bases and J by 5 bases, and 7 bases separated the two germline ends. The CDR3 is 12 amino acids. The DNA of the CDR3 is TGTGCCTGGAGTACCGGAGATCAGCCCCAGCATTTT. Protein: CAWSTGDQPQHF.

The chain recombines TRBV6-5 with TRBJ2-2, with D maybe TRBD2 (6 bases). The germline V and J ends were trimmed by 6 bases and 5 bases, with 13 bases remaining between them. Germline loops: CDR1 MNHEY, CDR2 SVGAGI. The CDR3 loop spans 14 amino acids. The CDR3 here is CASRGLAPTGELFF. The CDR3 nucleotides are TGTGCCAGCAGGGGTCTAGCGCCTACCGGGGAGCTGTTTTTT.

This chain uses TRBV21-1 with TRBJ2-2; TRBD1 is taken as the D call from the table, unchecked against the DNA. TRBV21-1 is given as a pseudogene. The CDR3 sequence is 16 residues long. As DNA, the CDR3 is TGTGCCAGCAGCCGGGACACCCGCTTCCGGGCCGGGGAGCTGTTTTTT. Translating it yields CASSRDTRFRAGELFF.

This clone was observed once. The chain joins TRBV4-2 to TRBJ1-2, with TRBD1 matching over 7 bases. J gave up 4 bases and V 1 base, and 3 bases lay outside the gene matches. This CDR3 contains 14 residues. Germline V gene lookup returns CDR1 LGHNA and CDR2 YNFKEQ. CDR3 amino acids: CASSQGAGGYGYTF. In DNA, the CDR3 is TGTGCCAGCAGCCAAGGGGCAGGGGGCTATGGCTACACCTTC.

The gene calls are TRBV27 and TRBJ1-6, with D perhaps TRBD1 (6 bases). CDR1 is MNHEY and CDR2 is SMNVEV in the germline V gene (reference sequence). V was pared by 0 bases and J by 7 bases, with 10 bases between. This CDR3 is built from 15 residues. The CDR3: CASSLSQGRNSPLHF. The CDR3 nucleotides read TGTGCCAGCAGTTTATCACAGGGTAGAAATTCACCCCTCCACTTT.

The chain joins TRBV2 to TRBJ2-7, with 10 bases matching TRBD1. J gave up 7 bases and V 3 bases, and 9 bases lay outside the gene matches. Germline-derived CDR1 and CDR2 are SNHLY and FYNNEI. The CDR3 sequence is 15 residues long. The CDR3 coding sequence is TGTGCCAGCAGTGACCGGACAGGGGGGATAGGAGAGCAGTACTTC. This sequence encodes CASSDRTGGIGEQYF.

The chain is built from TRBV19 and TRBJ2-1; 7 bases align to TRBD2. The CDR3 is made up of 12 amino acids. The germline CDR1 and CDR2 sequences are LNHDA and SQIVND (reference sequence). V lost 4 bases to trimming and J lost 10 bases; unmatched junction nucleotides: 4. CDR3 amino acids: CASSTSGEEQFF. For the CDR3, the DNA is TGTGCCAGTAGTACTAGCGGAGAAGAGCAGTTCTTC.

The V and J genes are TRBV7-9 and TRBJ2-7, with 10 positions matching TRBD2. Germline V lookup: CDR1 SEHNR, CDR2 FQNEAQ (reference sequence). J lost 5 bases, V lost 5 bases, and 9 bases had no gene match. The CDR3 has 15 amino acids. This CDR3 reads CASSAGTSAGHEQYF. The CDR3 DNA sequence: TGTGCCAGCAGCGCCGGGACTAGCGCGGGCCACGAGCAGTACTTC.

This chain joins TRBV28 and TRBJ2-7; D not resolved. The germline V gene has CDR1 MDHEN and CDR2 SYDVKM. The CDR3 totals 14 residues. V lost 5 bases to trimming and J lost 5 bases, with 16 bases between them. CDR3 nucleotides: TGTGCCAGCAGTCCCGGGCCCCAATCCCACGAGCAGTACTTC. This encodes CASSPGPQSHEQYF.

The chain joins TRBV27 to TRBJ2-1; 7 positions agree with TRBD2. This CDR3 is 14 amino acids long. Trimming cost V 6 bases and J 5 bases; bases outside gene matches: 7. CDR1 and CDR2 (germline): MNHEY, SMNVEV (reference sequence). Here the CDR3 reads CASSRLARNNEQFF. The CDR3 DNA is TGTGCCAGCAGCCGACTAGCCAGGAACAATGAGCAGTTCTTC.

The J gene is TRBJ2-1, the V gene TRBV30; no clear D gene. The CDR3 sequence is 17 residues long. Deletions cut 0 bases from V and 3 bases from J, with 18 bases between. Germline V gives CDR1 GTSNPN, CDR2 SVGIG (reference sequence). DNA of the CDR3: TGTGCCTGGAGTGTGGGTGTTCCCCGGTGGGGCTACAATGAGCAGTTCTTC. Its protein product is CAWSVGVPRWGYNEQFF.

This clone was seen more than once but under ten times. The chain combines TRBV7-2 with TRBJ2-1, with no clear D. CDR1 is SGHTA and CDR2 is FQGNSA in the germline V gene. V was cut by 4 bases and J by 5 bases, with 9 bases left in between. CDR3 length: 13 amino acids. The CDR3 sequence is CASSSWIDNEQFF. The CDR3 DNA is TGTGCCAGCAGCTCTTGGATTGACAATGAGCAGTTCTTC.

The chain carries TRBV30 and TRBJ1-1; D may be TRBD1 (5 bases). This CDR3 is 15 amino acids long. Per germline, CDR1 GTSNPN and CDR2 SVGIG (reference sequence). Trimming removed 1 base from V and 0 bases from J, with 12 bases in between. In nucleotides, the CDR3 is TGTGCCTGGAGTGCTCGACAGAGAATGAACACTGAAGCTTTCTTT. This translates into CAWSARQRMNTEAFF.

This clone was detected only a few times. CDR3 sequence (DNA): TGTGCCAGCAGGGACACCGGGACAGCTAATGAAAAACTGTTTTTT. Residues: CASRDTGTANEKLFF. J is TRBJ1-4 and V is TRBV25-1; 7 nucleotides match TRBD1. This CDR3 contains 15 residues. J was trimmed by 3 bases and V by 6 bases; bases with no gene match: 7. Germline-derived CDR1 and CDR2 are MGHDK and SYGVNS. Drawing the rest from reference TRBV25-1 and TRBJ1-4, the complete variable domain is EADIYQTPRYLVIGTGKKITLECSQTMGHDKMYWYQQDPGMELHLIHYSYGVNSTEKGDLSSESTVSRIRTEHFPLTLESARPSHTSQYLCASRDTGTANEKLFFGSGTQLSVL.

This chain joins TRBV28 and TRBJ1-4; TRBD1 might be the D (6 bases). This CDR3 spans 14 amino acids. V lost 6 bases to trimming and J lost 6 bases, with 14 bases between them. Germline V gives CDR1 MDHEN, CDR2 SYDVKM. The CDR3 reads CASREGGRDEKLFF. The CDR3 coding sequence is TGTGCCAGCAGGGAGGGGGGGAGAGATGAAAAACTGTTTTTT.

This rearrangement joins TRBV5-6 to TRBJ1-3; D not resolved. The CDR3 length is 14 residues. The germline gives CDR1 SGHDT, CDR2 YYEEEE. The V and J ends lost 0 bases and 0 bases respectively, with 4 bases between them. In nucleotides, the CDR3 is TGTGCCAGCAGCTTGGGTACCTCTGGAAACACCATATATTTT. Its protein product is CASSLGTSGNTIYF.

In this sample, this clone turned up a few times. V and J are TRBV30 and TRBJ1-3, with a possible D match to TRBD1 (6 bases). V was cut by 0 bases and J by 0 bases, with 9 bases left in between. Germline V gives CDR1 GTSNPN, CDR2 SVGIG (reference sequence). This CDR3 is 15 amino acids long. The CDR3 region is CAWSVLGASGNTIYF. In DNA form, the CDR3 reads TGTGCCTGGAGTGTACTGGGGGCCTCTGGAAACACCATATATTTT.

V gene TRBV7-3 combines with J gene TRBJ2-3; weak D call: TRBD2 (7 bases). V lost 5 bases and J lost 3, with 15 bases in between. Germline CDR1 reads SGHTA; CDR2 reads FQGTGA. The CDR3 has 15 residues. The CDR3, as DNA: TGTGCCAGCAGCCATCTAGGGGGAGGGACAGATACGCAGTATTTT. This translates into CASSHLGGGTDTQYF.

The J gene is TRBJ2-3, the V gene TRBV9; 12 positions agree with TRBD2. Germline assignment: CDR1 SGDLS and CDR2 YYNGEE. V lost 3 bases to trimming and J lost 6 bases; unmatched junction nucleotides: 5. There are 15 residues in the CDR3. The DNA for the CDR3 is TGTGCCAGCAGCGCGACTAGCGGGAGTAGGGATACGCAGTATTTT. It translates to CASSATSGSRDTQYF.

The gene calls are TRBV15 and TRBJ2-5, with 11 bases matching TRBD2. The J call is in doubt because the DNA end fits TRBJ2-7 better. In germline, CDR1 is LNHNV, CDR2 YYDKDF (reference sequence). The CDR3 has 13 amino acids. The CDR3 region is CATRTSGDYEQYF. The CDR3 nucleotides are TGTGCCACCAGGACTAGCGGGGACTACGAGCAGTACTTC.